This T cell receptor beta chain was identified during a study of blood T cell repertoires in COVID-19. Sequenced by immunoSEQ multiplex PCR; TCRdb stores in-frame clones only, minus some. The sample lists 40,000 to 55,000 clones; approximately 80% were seen once. Germline CDR1 reads MDHEN; CDR2 reads SYDVKM. The length of the CDR3 is 18 residues. Trimming removed 2 bases at V and 6 bases at J, with 23 bases between. The sequencing sample was made of peripheral blood. The TCR comes from a human donor in a cohort sampled during active COVID-19. This chain joins TRBV28 and TRBJ1-3, with D maybe TRBD1 (5 bases). Here the CDR3 reads CASSLMGTVDIGTNTIYF. CDR3 sequence (DNA): TGTGCCAGCAGTTTAATGGGGACTGTCGATATTGGTACAAACACCATATATTTT.